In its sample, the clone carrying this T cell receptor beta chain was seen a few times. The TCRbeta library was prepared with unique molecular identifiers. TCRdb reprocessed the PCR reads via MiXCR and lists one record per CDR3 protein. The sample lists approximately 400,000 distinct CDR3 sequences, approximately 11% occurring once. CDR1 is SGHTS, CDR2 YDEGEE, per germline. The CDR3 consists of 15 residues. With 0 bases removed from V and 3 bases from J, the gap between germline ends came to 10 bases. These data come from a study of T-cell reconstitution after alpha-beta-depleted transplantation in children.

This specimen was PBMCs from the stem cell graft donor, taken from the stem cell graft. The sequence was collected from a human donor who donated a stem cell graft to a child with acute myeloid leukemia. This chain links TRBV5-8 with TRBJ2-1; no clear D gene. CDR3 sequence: CASSLGVRVYNEQFF. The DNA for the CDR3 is TGTGCCAGCAGCTTGGGGGTCAGAGTCTACAATGAGCAGTTCTTC.